This passage covers 8 T cell receptor beta chains from one sample sequenced in a study of T cells in Graves' hyperthyroidism and ophthalmopathy. Researchers took RNA transcripts and amplified the TCR beta CDR3 regions from them. The HTBI set primed first-round TCR CDR3 RT-PCR. Via MiXCR, TCRdb re-called the multiplex PCR reads, giving one row per CDR3 protein. The top ten clones hold around 20% of a sample with some 380,000 distinct CDR3 sequences, about 13% of them seen once. The sequencing sample was made of blood. The source is a man aged 30 to 45 with Graves' hyperthyroidism that later progressed to Graves' ophthalmopathy.

In its sample, this clonotype was seen many times. This chain joins TRBV6-1 and TRBJ1-1, with D uncertain. The ends were cut back, 7 bases at V and 8 bases at J, with 17 bases in the middle. CDR1 is MNHNS, CDR2 SASEGT, per germline. The CDR3 contains 13 residues. Here the CDR3 DNA reads TGTGCCAGCACTACGGGCCCACTGCGGGAAGCTTTCTTT. This encodes CASTTGPLREAFF.

On this clonotype itself: A read error may explain this, as a much larger clone is one base away. The chain recombines TRBV6-2 or TRBV6-3 with TRBJ2-2; maybe TRBD2 (6 bases). This CDR3 spans 15 amino acids. Germline CDR1 and CDR2: MNHEY and SVGEGT. CDR3 nucleotide sequence: TGTGCCAGCAGTTACTCGATCGCTAACACCGGGGGGCTGTTTTTT. Its translation: CASSYSIANTGGLFF.

This clonotype was counted a few times. This rearrangement joins TRBV20-1 to TRBJ2-1; TRBD2 matches at 7 bases. J lost 3 bases, V lost 0 bases, and 8 bases had no gene match. CDR1 DFQATT and CDR2 SNEGSKA come from the germline V gene (reference sequence). This CDR3 contains 16 residues. This CDR3 is CSARDGSSGHYNEQFF. In DNA form, the CDR3 reads TGCAGTGCTAGAGATGGGTCTAGCGGCCACTACAATGAGCAGTTCTTC.

V is TRBV6-1 and J is TRBJ2-2; 15 bases fit TRBD2. The CDR3 spans 16 residues. The V and J ends lost 6 bases and 5 bases, in that order; junction bases with no gene match: 4. CDR1 MNHNS and CDR2 SASEGT come from the germline V gene. The CDR3 reads CASRGGLAGGTGELFF. CDR3 in DNA: TGTGCCAGCAGGGGTGGACTAGCGGGGGGGACCGGGGAGCTGTTTTTT.

This clonotype has only a few counts. The junction departs from germline at one end; a sequencing error may be responsible. The chain employs TRBV20-1 and TRBJ2-3, with D possibly being TRBD2 (5 bases). This CDR3 region has 11 residues. Germline V gene data show CDR1 as DFQATT and CDR2 as SNEGSKA (reference sequence). The CDR3 loop is CGAHGADTQYF. In nucleotides, the CDR3 is TGCGGTGCCCACGGGGCAGATACGCAGTATTTT.

This clonotype was seen a few times. The rearrangement links TRBV6-2 or TRBV6-3 to TRBJ1-1, with D hard to call. This CDR3 has 15 amino acids. Germline lookup yields CDR1 MNHEY and CDR2 SVGEGT. V lost 4 bases and J 1 base, leaving 13 bases between the germline ends. CDR3 nucleotides: TGTGCCAGCAGTTTTTATCCCGGCGGGAACACTGAAGCTTTCTTT. Protein sequence: CASSFYPGGNTEAFF.

Ten or more counts support this clonotype. The chain couples TRBV3-1 to TRBJ1-2; D remains unclear. Trimming stripped 0 bases from V and 7 bases from J, with 12 bases between. Per the germline V gene, CDR1 is LGHDT and CDR2 is YNNKEL (reference sequence). The CDR3 is made up of 14 amino acids. CDR3 region: CASSQDQAGFGYTF. The CDR3 coding sequence is TGTGCCAGCAGCCAAGATCAGGCCGGGTTTGGCTACACCTTC.

In its sample, this clonotype was seen a few times. The rearrangement uses TRBV19 and TRBJ1-1; D perhaps matches TRBD1 (6 bases). The CDR3 loop spans 14 amino acids. Germline loops: CDR1 LNHDA, CDR2 SQIVND (reference sequence). V lost 2 bases to trimming and J lost 4 bases, with 11 bases between them. The CDR3 region is CASSIRGAGTEAFF. CDR3 nucleotide sequence: TGTGCCAGTAGTATACGGGGGGCTGGCACTGAAGCTTTCTTT.